This T cell receptor (beta chain) was identified in a study of T cells in Graves' hyperthyroidism and ophthalmopathy. The CDR3 is made up of 16 amino acids. J gave up 5 bases and V 5 bases, and 12 bases lay outside the gene matches. Germline V gives CDR1 SGHTA, CDR2 FQGNSA. The table lists this clonotype with many counts. The source material, RNA transcripts, was used to amplify TCR beta CDR3 regions. HTBI primers drove first-round RT-PCR of the TCR CDR3. TCRdb called the multiplex PCR reads again in MiXCR, with one record for every CDR3 protein. The sample carries 75,000 to 100,000 distinct CDR3 sequences, 51% recorded once.

Sequencing used blood. This sequence was found in a middle-aged woman with Graves' hyperthyroidism. This sequence joins TRBV7-2 and TRBJ2-5; 9 bases match TRBD1. CDR3 amino acids: CASSLFSGTGRETQYF. The CDR3, as DNA: TGTGCCAGCAGCCTCTTTTCCGGGACAGGGAGGGAGACCCAGTACTTC.